The 5 T cell receptor beta chains below all came from one sample that was sequenced in a study of cytomegalovirus exposure and HLA in healthy donors. In the PCR, 60 Vbeta and 13 Jbeta primers were used. Sequencing used immunoSEQ multiplex PCR; TCRdb keeps in-frame clones, though not all of them. The sample holds around 150,000 clones, approximately 84% seen once. Sequencing used PBMCs. All receptors derive from a man aged 25 to 40 in good health and CMV-seropositive.

The CDR3 nucleotides are TGCGCCAGCAGCCAAGGTTCCGGGACAGGGGTACTGAACACCATATATTTT. Protein sequence: CASSQGSGTGVLNTIYF. This chain joins TRBV4-1 and TRBJ1-3; 10 nucleotides align to TRBD1. With 1 base clipped from V and 7 bases from J, the junction kept 10 bases outside the gene matches. Germline V gene data show CDR1 as MGHRA and CDR2 as YSYEKL. The CDR3 is made up of 17 amino acids.

This clone came up a few times. The rearrangement uses TRBV6-6 and TRBJ1-4; no reliable D call. CDR1 and CDR2 from the germline V gene are MNHNY and SVGAGI (reference sequence). Trimming stripped 2 bases from V and 5 bases from J, with 6 bases between. CDR3 size: 13 residues. The CDR3 bases are TGTGCCAGCAGTTACCCCTCCAATGAAAAACTGTTTTTT. Translating gives CASSYPSNEKLFF.

This clone was counted a few times. The gene calls are TRBV29-1 and TRBJ1-1; tentatively, D is TRBD1 (5 bases). The V gene lost 7 bases and the J gene lost 2 bases, with 8 bases spanning the gap. The CDR3 contains 11 residues. Germline values: CDR1 SQVTM, CDR2 ANQGSEA. DNA for the CDR3: TGCAGCGCCGACAGTAACACTGAAGCTTTCTTT. It translates to CSADSNTEAFF.

The CDR3 nucleotides read TGTGCCAGCAGACTTACCGGGACAGGCGCTTATAATTCACCCCTCCACTTT. As protein: CASRLTGTGAYNSPLHF. The rearrangement links TRBV28 to TRBJ1-6, with 8 positions matching TRBD1. This CDR3 region has 17 residues. Germline loops: CDR1 MDHEN, CDR2 SYDVKM. J lost 4 bases, V lost 6 bases, and 11 bases had no gene match.

The chain joins TRBV9 to TRBJ2-1; tentative D call: TRBD1 (6 bases). This CDR3 comprises 13 residues. The V end lost 7 bases, the J end lost 7 bases, and 15 bases lay between the germline ends. Germline CDR1 and CDR2: SGDLS and YYNGEE. The CDR3 is CASATRDMNEQFF. For the CDR3, the DNA is TGTGCCAGCGCAACCCGGGACATGAATGAGCAGTTCTTC.